Following are 3 T cell receptor beta chains from one sample sequenced in a study of cytomegalovirus exposure and HLA in healthy donors. PCR used 60 Vbeta primers and 13 Jbeta primers. Assay: immunoSEQ multiplex PCR; the TCRdb copy retains only in-frame clones and omits some. The sample yields about 130,000 clones, over 60% seen once. The specimen was PBMCs. The receptors were gathered from a man aged 50-59 years in good health and CMV-seronegative.

This sequence joins TRBV7-9 and TRBJ2-7, with TRBD2 identical over 7 bases. Looked up from germline, CDR1 is SEHNR and CDR2 is FQNEAQ (reference sequence). J lost 3 bases, V lost 1 base, and 3 bases had no gene match. The CDR3 covers 14 residues. CDR3 loop: CASSLEGGNYEQYV. As DNA, the CDR3 is TGTGCCAGCAGCTTAGAGGGAGGGAACTACGAGCAGTACGTC.

V is TRBV19 and J is TRBJ2-3; 8 positions match TRBD2. This CDR3 has 13 residues. The germline gives CDR1 LNHDA, CDR2 SQIVND (reference sequence). After removal of 6 bases from V and 6 bases from J, the junction contained 5 bases not matched to a gene. In nucleotides, the CDR3 is TGTGCCAGTAGCGGGGGGGCATCGGATACGCAGTATTTT. It specifies CASSGGASDTQYF.

The V gene is TRBV7-9, the J gene TRBJ2-3; 10 nucleotides align to TRBD2. There are 15 residues in the CDR3. The germline V gene encodes CDR1 SEHNR and CDR2 FQNEAQ (reference sequence). V shed 1 base, J shed 6 bases, and the junction held 4 bases outside the gene matches. In DNA form, the CDR3 reads TGTGCCAGCAGCTTAGGTGGGACTAGCGCCGATACGCAGTATTTT. Translating it yields CASSLGGTSADTQYF.